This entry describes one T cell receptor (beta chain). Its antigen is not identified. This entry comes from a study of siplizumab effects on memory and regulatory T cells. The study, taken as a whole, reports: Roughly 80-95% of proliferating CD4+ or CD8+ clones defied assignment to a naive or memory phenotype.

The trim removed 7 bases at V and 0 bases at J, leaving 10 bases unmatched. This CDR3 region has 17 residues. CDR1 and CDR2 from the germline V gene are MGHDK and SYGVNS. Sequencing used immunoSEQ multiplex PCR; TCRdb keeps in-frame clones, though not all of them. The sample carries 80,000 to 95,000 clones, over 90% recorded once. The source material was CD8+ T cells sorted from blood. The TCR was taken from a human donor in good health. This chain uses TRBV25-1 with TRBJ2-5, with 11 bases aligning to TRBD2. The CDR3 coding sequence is TGTGCCAGCACCCAGGCGACTAGCGGGACCTACCAAGAGACCCAGTACTTC. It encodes CASTQATSGTYQETQYF.